A single sample gave rise to the 13 T cell receptor beta chains below, sequenced in a study of OX40 agonist ivuxolimab in advanced cancers. Sequencing used immunoSEQ multiplex PCR; TCRdb keeps in-frame clones, though not all of them. The sample holds more than 35,000 clones, about 88% seen once. The material was CD4+ or CD8+ T cells sorted from blood, obtained in a trial of the OX40 agonist ivuxolimab. These receptors all stem from an adult with an advanced solid tumor such as melanoma, head and neck, liver or kidney cancer.

V gene TRBV11-2 combines with J gene TRBJ1-2, with 9 nucleotides matching TRBD1. V lost 5 bases to trimming and J lost 6 bases; unmatched junction nucleotides: 10. Germline V gives CDR1 SGHAT, CDR2 FQNNGV. This CDR3 comprises 15 residues. The CDR3, as DNA: TGTGCCAGCAGCCCCACCGTGGACAGGGGAGATGGCTACACCTTC. Amino acid sequence: CASSPTVDRGDGYTF.

V gene TRBV5-8 combines with J gene TRBJ1-6; D is ambiguous. V dropped 4 bases and J dropped 2 bases, with 10 bases sitting between them. The CDR3 extends over 15 amino acids. Germline assignment: CDR1 SGHTS and CDR2 YDEGEE. The CDR3 reads CASSPRVPYNSPLHF. DNA of the CDR3: TGTGCCAGCAGCCCGCGAGTCCCCTATAATTCACCCCTCCACTTT.

This clone was seen a single time. This chain connects TRBV27 to TRBJ1-1; D is unclear. V was cut by 6 bases and J by 4 bases, with 15 bases left in between. The length of the CDR3 is 14 residues. Germline lookup yields CDR1 MNHEY and CDR2 SMNVEV (reference sequence). Here the CDR3 DNA reads TGTGCCAGCAGCTTGGCGGGCGCGGGCACTGAAGCTTTCTTT. Protein product: CASSLAGAGTEAFF.

The chain employs TRBV15 and TRBJ2-5; the match to TRBD2 covers 7 bases. Per the germline V gene, CDR1 is LNHNV and CDR2 is YYDKDF (reference sequence). CDR3 size: 14 residues. The V gene end was trimmed by 3 bases and the J gene end by 7 bases; junction bases not matched to a gene: 8. CDR3 sequence: CATSSSGLDGTQYF. In nucleotides, the CDR3 is TGTGCCACCAGCAGTTCCGGACTAGACGGGACCCAGTACTTC. The full variable domain, with the rest looked up from reference TRBV15 and TRBJ2-5, is DAMVIQNPRYQVTQFGKPVTLSCSQTLNHNVMYWYQQKSSQAPKLLFHYYDKDFNNEADTPDNFQSRRPNTSFCFLDIRSPGLGDTAMYLCATSSSGLDGTQYFGPGTRLLVL.

The J gene is TRBJ2-1, the V gene TRBV11-2; 10 positions match TRBD2. CDR1 and CDR2 (germline): SGHAT, FQNNGV. V trimming: 5 bases; J trimming: 2 bases; junction bases outside the gene matches: 6. The CDR3 length is 16 residues. The CDR3 is CASSLTSGRAYNEQFF. Written as DNA, the CDR3 is TGTGCCAGCAGCCTCACCAGCGGGAGGGCCTACAATGAGCAGTTCTTC.

The genes are TRBV5-6 and TRBJ1-1; 9 nucleotides match TRBD1. Per the germline V gene, CDR1 is SGHDT and CDR2 is YYEEEE. V lost 4 bases and J lost 8; bases outside the gene matches: 0. The CDR3 covers 11 residues. CDR3 sequence reads: CASSGTGEAFF. DNA of the CDR3: TGTGCCAGCAGCGGGACAGGGGAAGCTTTCTTT.

The chain carries TRBV5-1 and TRBJ1-1, with D tentatively TRBD1 (5 bases). With 3 bases removed from V and 1 base from J, the gap between germline ends came to 10 bases. The CDR3 sequence is 14 residues long. The germline V gene encodes CDR1 SGHRS and CDR2 YFSETQ. CDR3 DNA: TGCGCCAGCAGCTCCTCCGGGGCGAACACTGAAGCTTTCTTT. Protein sequence: CASSSSGANTEAFF. The entire variable domain, with the rest obtained from reference TRBV5-1 and TRBJ1-1, is as follows: KAGVTQTPRYLIKTRGQQVTLSCSPISGHRSVSWYQQTPGQGLQFLFEYFSETQRNKGNFPGRFSGRQFSNSRSEMNVSTLELGDSALYLCASSSSGANTEAFFGQGTRLTVV.

V usage is TRBV29-1 and J usage is TRBJ2-7, with unresolved D. The CDR3 runs to 13 residues. Trimming cost V 1 base and J 4 bases, with 11 bases left between them. Germline assignment: CDR1 SQVTM and CDR2 ANQGSEA. Here the CDR3 DNA reads TGCAGCGTTGAAGCTGGGCCCCGTTACGAGCAGTACTTC. This translates into CSVEAGPRYEQYF.

The V call is TRBV6-5, the J call TRBJ1-6; no reliable D call. The V end was cut by 0 bases, the J end by 0 bases, with 6 bases between. The CDR3 runs 16 residues. From germline, CDR1 is MNHEY and CDR2 SVGAGI. The CDR3 reads CASSYSRSSYNSPLHF. In DNA form, the CDR3 reads TGTGCCAGCAGTTACTCTCGGAGCTCCTATAATTCACCCCTCCACTTT.

This chain joins TRBV4-2 and TRBJ2-1; 13 bases fit TRBD2. This CDR3 is 13 amino acids long. Germline trimming cut 4 bases from V and 16 bases from J; bases unmatched to any gene: 7. CDR1 LGHNA and CDR2 YNFKEQ come from the germline V gene. The CDR3: CASSPTSGRAHFF. The CDR3, as DNA: TGTGCCAGCAGCCCAACTAGCGGGAGGGCCCATTTCTTC.

The gene calls are TRBV9 and TRBJ1-6; 7 nucleotides line up with TRBD1. CDR3 length: 20 residues. After removal of 0 bases from V and 4 bases from J, the junction contained 16 bases not matched to a gene. Germline-derived CDR1 and CDR2 are SGDLS and YYNGEE. CDR3 DNA sequence: TGTGCCAGCAGCGTAGTCCCTCAGGGGGGACACCCAGATTATAATTCACCCCTCCACTTT. This translates into CASSVVPQGGHPDYNSPLHF.

V is TRBV7-8 and J is TRBJ2-6, with a tentative D call TRBD2 (5 bases). The ends were cut back, 3 bases at V and 6 bases at J, with 21 bases in the middle. Per the germline V gene, CDR1 is SGHVS and CDR2 is FQNEAQ. This CDR3 region has 18 residues. The CDR3 region is CASSFSPADSWEANVLTF. CDR3 DNA sequence: TGTGCCAGCAGCTTCTCGCCAGCGGACTCCTGGGAGGCCAACGTCCTGACTTTC. The variable domain in full, with the rest retrieved from reference TRBV7-8 and TRBJ2-6, is GAGVSQSPRYKVAKRGQDVALRCDPISGHVSLFWYQQALGQGPEFLTYFQNEAQLDKSGLPSDRFFAERPEGSVSTLKIQRTQQEDSAVYLCASSFSPADSWEANVLTFGAGSRLTVL.

This clone has a single count. The chain is built from TRBV7-8 and TRBJ2-1; D may be TRBD2 (5 bases). Trimming took 10 bases from V and 4 from J, leaving 20 bases between them. This CDR3 is 15 amino acids long. CDR1 and CDR2 from the germline V gene are SGHVS and FQNEAQ. The DNA for the CDR3 is TGTGCCACCCATTTCTCCCGGGGAATATACAATGAGCAGTTCTTC. This codes for CATHFSRGIYNEQFF. The complete variable domain, with remaining parts taken from reference TRBV7-8 and TRBJ2-1, reads GAGVSQSPRYKVAKRGQDVALRCDPISGHVSLFWYQQALGQGPEFLTYFQNEAQLDKSGLPSDRFFAERPEGSVSTLKIQRTQQEDSAVYLCATHFSRGIYNEQFFGPGTRLTVL.